This T cell receptor beta chain originates from a study of CD8+CD57+ T cells in acquired aplastic anemia. On the study more broadly: Each DNA sample taken from sorted CD4+ and CD8+ cells came to around 3.4 ug on average.

V shed 11 bases and J shed 4 bases, with 11 bases lying between them. This CDR3 contains 11 residues. The V gene's germline CDR1 is SEHNR and CDR2 FQNEAQ (reference sequence). Researchers used genomic DNA as the template to profile TCR beta VDJ and CDR3. In TCRdb, the reads were re-called with MiXCR into one record per CDR3 protein. The table includes about 160,000 distinct CDR3 sequences, roughly 48% detected once. CD8+CD57+ cell expansion, shown by flow cytometry, had occurred in the patients selected for sequencing. The chain combines TRBV7-9 with TRBJ1-2; maybe TRBD1 (6 bases). What was sequenced was sorted CD4+, CD8+, or CD8+CD57+ T cells (not recorded which) from PBMCs. This sequence originates from a human donor with aplastic anemia. The CDR3 here is CAGGGGYGYTF. The DNA of the CDR3 is TGTGCCGGTGGGGGCGGCTATGGCTACACCTTC.